This T cell receptor (beta chain) was identified during a study of patients and donors after allogeneic stem cell transplantation. CDR3 length equals 14 residues. Germline V CDR1 and CDR2: SGHVS, FQNEAQ. Trimming removed 5 bases at V and 3 bases at J, with 10 bases between. This clonotype was counted many times. One entry per CDR3 protein, called by TCRdb with MiXCR from the RT-PCR reads. The sample consists of 400,000 to 500,000 distinct CDR3 sequences, more than 15% of them appearing once. The clonotype was recovered from a human donor who was either an allogeneic HSCT recipient or a stem cell or donor lymphocyte infusion donor (not recorded which). It is not recorded whose cells these are; they may come from a transplant donor. This chain connects TRBV7-8 to TRBJ2-2; D is ambiguous. Sequencing was performed on blood, either unsorted or a sorted T cell fraction (not recorded which). This chain's CDR3 is CASSILRDTGELFF. The CDR3 DNA follows: TGTGCCAGCAGCATACTACGGGACACCGGGGAGCTGTTTTTT.